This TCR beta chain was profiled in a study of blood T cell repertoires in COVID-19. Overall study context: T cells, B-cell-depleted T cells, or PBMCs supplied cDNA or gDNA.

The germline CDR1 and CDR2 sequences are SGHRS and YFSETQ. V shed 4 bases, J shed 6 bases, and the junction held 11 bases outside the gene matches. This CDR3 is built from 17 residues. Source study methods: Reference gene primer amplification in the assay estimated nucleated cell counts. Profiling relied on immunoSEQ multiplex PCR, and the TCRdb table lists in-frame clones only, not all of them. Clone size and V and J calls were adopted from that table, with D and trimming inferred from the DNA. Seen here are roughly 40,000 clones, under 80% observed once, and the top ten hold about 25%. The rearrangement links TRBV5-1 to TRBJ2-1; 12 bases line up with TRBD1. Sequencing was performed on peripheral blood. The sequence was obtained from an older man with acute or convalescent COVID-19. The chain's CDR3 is CASSRGTGGAFSNEQFF. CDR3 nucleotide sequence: TGCGCCAGCAGCCGGGGGACAGGGGGCGCCTTCTCCAATGAGCAGTTCTTC.